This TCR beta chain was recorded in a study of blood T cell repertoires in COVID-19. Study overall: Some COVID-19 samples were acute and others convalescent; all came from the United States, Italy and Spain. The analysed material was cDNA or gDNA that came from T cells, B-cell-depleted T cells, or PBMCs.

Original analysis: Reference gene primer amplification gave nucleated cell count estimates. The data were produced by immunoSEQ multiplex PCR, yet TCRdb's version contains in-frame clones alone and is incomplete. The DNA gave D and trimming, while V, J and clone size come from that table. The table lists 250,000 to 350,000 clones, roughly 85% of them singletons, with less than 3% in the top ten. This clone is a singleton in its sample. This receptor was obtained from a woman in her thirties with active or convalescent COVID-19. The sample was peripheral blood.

CDR3 DNA: TGCGCCACCCACGACAGGGGATGGAGTCAGCCCCAGCATTTT. It encodes CATHDRGWSQPQHF. This chain uses TRBV10-2 with TRBJ1-5; TRBD1 agrees at 8 bases. CDR1 is WSHSY, CDR2 SAAADI, per germline. This CDR3 is 14 amino acids long. V was pared by 10 bases and J by 6 bases, with 11 bases of the junction left unmatched.